Listed below are T cell receptor beta chains from one sample, sequenced in a study of PD-1 blockade in mismatch repair-deficient tumors. Sequenced by immunoSEQ multiplex PCR; TCRdb stores in-frame clones only, minus some. In the table there are approximately 120,000 clones, around 83% of which are singletons. This specimen consisted of peripheral blood, obtained 44 weeks after starting pembrolizumab. Receptor source: an adult with mismatch repair-deficient cancer. CDR3s include the opening cysteine and the closing phenylalanine or tryptophan. The D gene is left open where the match is weak. The listing skips clone size in some rows; elsewhere it reads once, few, many or a size class.

cdr3_nt,cdr3_aa,v_call,j_call,d_call,clone_size
TGTGCCAGCAGTGGACTAGCAATTCCCATCTACGAGCAGTACTTC,CASSGLAIPIYEQYF,TRBV6-5,TRBJ2-7,TRBD2,.
TGTGCCAGCAGCGCGAGGGTGATCGGGTACGAGCAGTACTTC,CASSARVIGYEQYF,TRBV6-5,TRBJ2-7,.,few
TGTGCCAGCAGTTTCTTGAACAGGGGGCGAATCACAGATACGCAGTATTTT,CASSFLNRGRITDTQYF,TRBV27,TRBJ2-3,TRBD1,once
TGCGCCAGCAGCCAAGATCTGTGGGGGAACACTGAAGCTTTCTTT,CASSQDLWGNTEAFF,TRBV4-3,TRBJ1-1,.,.
TGTGCCAGCAGCCTGACAGGGGGGAGCTCCTACGAGCAGTACTTC,CASSLTGGSSYEQYF,TRBV9,TRBJ2-7,TRBD1,.
TGTGCCTGGGAGGGGGGGTTCGCTGAAGCTTTCTTT,CAWEGGFAEAFF,TRBV30,TRBJ1-1,.,.
TGTGCCAGCAGCTTACCTCTAAATGAAGCTTTCTTT,CASSLPLNEAFF,TRBV13,TRBJ1-1,.,.
TGTGCCAGCAGTTCCACCACCGAAGATACGCAGTATTTT,CASSSTTEDTQYF,TRBV27,TRBJ2-3,.,medium-sized
TGCGCCAGCAGCCAACCCCTACGCGTCAATGAGCAGTTCTTC,CASSQPLRVNEQFF,TRBV4-1,TRBJ2-1,.,.
TGTGCCAGCAGCTTGTATCTCCGGCGGGAGCCGAGCACAGATACGCAGTATTTT,CASSLYLRREPSTDTQYF,TRBV5-8,TRBJ2-3,TRBD2,.
TGTGCCAGCAGCACAACTAGAGGGGGGTTAGCCAAAAACATTCAGTACTTC,CASSTTRGGLAKNIQYF,TRBV11-3,TRBJ2-4,.,once
TGTGCCAGCTCACCCGGACAGGGGGGGCCTGAAGCTTTCTTT,CASSPGQGGPEAFF,TRBV18,TRBJ1-1,TRBD1,.
TGCGCCAGCAGCCAAGGACAGGGGGCTTCTGGAAACACCATATATTTT,CASSQGQGASGNTIYF,TRBV4-1,TRBJ1-3,TRBD1,.
TGTGCCAGCAGTCGGGGAGGAGATCAGCCCCAGCATTTT,CASSRGGDQPQHF,TRBV6-1,TRBJ1-5,.,.
TGTGCCAGCAGTGAAATACTAGGGGGCACTGAAGCTTTCTTT,CASSEILGGTEAFF,TRBV2,TRBJ1-1,.,.
TGTGCCAGCAGCTTGGAGGGACTCCTCTCCTACGAGCAGTACTTC,CASSLEGLLSYEQYF,TRBV5-5,TRBJ2-7,.,.
TGTGCCAGCAGTTCGGGACTAGCGGGCCGGAGGGAGACCCAGTACTTC,CASSSGLAGRRETQYF,TRBV27,TRBJ2-5,TRBD2,once
TGTGCCAGCTCCGGGACAGGAAATGAAAAACTGTTTTTT,CASSGTGNEKLFF,TRBV19,TRBJ1-4,TRBD1,once
TGTGCCAGCCGAGGAGGGTTGGCAAATGAAAAACTGTTTTTT,CASRGGLANEKLFF,TRBV2,TRBJ1-4,.,.
TGTGCCAGCAGCTTTTTAGTACCTAGCGCGAGCTCCTACGAGCAGTACTTC,CASSFLVPSASSYEQYF,TRBV11-2,TRBJ2-7,.,.
TGTGCCAGCAGTTCCCGACAGGGACTTGCCTACGAGCAGTACTTC,CASSSRQGLAYEQYF,TRBV27,TRBJ2-7,.,.
TGTGCCAGCAGCTTAGAAGTGGGTACTGAAGCTTTCTTT,CASSLEVGTEAFF,TRBV7-9,TRBJ1-1,.,.
TGTGCCAGCAGTTCCCTTCTGGGGGACGAGCAGTACTTC,CASSSLLGDEQYF,TRBV27,TRBJ2-7,.,few
TGTGCCAGCAGCCCGACTAGCGGGAGGACTTACGAGCAGTACTTC,CASSPTSGRTYEQYF,TRBV14,TRBJ2-7,TRBD2,.
TGTGCCAGCCTAGCGGGAGCAGACGAGCAGTACTTC,CASLAGADEQYF,TRBV6-1,TRBJ2-7,TRBD2,few
TGTGCCAGCAGCCCCCGGCAAGTCGGCACTGAAGCTTTCTTT,CASSPRQVGTEAFF,TRBV7-9,TRBJ1-1,.,.
TGTGCCAGCAGCCCCAGCTTGGCTAGCGGGGCTACCGGGGAGCTGTTTTTT,CASSPSLASGATGELFF,TRBV4-2,TRBJ2-2,TRBD2,.
TGTGCCAGCAGCTTAGGGGGAGTACACGAGCAGTACTTC,CASSLGGVHEQYF,TRBV7-9,TRBJ2-7,.,.
TGCGCCAGCAGCTTGGCAGGACAGGGTCCCTACGAGCAGTACTTC,CASSLAGQGPYEQYF,TRBV5-1,TRBJ2-7,TRBD1,.
TGTGCCAGCAGAACGGGGCCTGCAAACGAGCAGTACTTC,CASRTGPANEQYF,TRBV27,TRBJ2-7,.,.
TGTGCCACCCGGGGCGTCCGAACTGAAGCTTTCTTT,CATRGVRTEAFF,TRBV5-4,TRBJ1-1,.,.
TGTGCTAGTGGTTTGGTCCTCTCTCGGACAGCCCACGAGCAGTACTTC,CASGLVLSRTAHEQYF,TRBV12-5,TRBJ2-7,.,.
TGTGCCAGTAGTTTAGCCGGGACAGGGGGCAATCAGCCCCAGCATTTT,CASSLAGTGGNQPQHF,TRBV19,TRBJ1-5,TRBD1,.
TGCGCCAGTAGGACCGGGACAGGGAATGAAAAACTGTTTTTT,CASRTGTGNEKLFF,TRBV5-1,TRBJ1-4,TRBD1,.
TGTGCCAGCAGGAAACAGGGGATGGGCACTGAAGCTTTCTTT,CASRKQGMGTEAFF,TRBV7-9,TRBJ1-1,TRBD1,.
TGCGCCAGCAGCCAAGTCCGGGGTCCGGGCGAGCAGTACTTC,CASSQVRGPGEQYF,TRBV4-3,TRBJ2-7,.,few
TGTGCCAGCAGCTCCTCCCCTGGAAACACCATATATTTT,CASSSSPGNTIYF,TRBV2,TRBJ1-3,.,.
TGTGCCAGCAGTTCACCCAGGGAGGGCAGGGGTTACCAAGAGACCCAGTACTTC,CASSSPREGRGYQETQYF,TRBV28,TRBJ2-5,.,.
TGTGCTAGTGGTTTGCCGCAGGGGTACAATGAGCAGTTCTTC,CASGLPQGYNEQFF,TRBV12-5,TRBJ2-1,.,.
TGTGCCAGCAGTGAAGTTTTGGTAGGGGAGCCCCCCCGTGACGGGGAGCTGTTTTTT,CASSEVLVGEPPRDGELFF,TRBV6-1,TRBJ2-2,.,.